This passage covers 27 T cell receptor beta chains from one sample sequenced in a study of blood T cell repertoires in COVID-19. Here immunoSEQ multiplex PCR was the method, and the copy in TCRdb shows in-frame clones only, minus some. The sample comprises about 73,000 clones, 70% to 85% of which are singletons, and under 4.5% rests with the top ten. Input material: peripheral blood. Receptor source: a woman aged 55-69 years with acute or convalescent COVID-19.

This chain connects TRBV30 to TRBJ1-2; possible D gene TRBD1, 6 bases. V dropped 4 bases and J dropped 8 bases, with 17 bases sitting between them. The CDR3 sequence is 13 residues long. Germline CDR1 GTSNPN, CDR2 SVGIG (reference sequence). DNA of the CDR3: TGTGCCTGGACCCTTACAGGGTTCGTGGGCTACACCTTC. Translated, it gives CAWTLTGFVGYTF.

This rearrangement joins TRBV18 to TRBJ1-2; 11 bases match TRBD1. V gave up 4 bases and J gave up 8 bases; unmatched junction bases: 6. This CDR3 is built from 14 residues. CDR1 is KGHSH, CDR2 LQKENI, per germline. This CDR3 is CASSLTDRGRGYTF. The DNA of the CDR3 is TGTGCCAGCTCACTAACGGACAGGGGGCGCGGCTACACCTTC.

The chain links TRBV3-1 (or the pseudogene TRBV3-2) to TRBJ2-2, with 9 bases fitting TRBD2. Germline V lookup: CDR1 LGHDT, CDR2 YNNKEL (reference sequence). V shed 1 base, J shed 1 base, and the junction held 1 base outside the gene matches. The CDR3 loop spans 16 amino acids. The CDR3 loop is CASSQGAGGNTGELFF. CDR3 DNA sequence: TGTGCCAGCAGCCAAGGAGCGGGGGGGAACACCGGGGAGCTGTTTTTT.

The CDR3 here is CASSDNRPHSNQPQHF. The CDR3 DNA sequence: TGTGCCAGCAGCGATAACAGGCCCCATAGCAATCAGCCCCAGCATTTT. The chain uses TRBV9 and TRBJ1-5; D perhaps matches TRBD1 (5 bases). The germline V gene has CDR1 SGDLS and CDR2 YYNGEE. The CDR3 sequence is 16 residues long. The V and J ends lost 3 bases and 0 bases respectively, with 13 bases between them.

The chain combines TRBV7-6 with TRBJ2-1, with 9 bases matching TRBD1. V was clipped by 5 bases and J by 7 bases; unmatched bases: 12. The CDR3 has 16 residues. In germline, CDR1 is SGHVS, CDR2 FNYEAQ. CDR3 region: CASSRWGGQGFNEQFF. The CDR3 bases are TGTGCCAGCAGCCGGTGGGGGGGACAGGGTTTTAATGAGCAGTTCTTC.

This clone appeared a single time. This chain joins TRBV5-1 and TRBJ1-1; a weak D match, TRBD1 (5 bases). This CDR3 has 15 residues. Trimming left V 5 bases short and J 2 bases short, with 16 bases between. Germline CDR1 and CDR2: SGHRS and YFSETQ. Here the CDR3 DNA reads TGCGCCAGCAGTCAAGCTACAGGTCGTAACACTGAAGCTTTCTTT. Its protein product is CASSQATGRNTEAFF.

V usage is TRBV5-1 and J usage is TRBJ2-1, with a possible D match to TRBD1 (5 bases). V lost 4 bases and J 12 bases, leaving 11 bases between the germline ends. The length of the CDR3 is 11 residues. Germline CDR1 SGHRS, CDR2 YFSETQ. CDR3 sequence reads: CASSENDRQFF. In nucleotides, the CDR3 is TGCGCCAGCAGCGAGAACGACAGGCAGTTCTTC.

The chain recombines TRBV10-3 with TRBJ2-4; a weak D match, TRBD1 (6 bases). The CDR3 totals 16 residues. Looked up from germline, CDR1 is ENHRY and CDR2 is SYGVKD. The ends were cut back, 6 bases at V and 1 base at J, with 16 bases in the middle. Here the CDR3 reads CAISGTGRGAKNIQYF. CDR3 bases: TGTGCCATCAGCGGAACAGGGCGCGGGGCCAAAAACATTCAGTACTTC.

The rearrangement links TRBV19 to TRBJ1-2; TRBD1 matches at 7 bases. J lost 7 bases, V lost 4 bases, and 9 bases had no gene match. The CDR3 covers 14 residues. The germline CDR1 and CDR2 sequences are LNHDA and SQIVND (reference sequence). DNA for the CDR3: TGTGCCAGTAGTAACCTAGGGACAGACGGTGGCTACACCTTC. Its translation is CASSNLGTDGGYTF.

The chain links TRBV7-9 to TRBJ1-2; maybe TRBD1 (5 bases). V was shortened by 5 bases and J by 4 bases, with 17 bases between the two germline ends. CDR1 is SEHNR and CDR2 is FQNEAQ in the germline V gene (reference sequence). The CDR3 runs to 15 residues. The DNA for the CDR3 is TGTGCCAGCAGCGGCGGAGACAGTAACGTCTATGGCTACACCTTC. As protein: CASSGGDSNVYGYTF.

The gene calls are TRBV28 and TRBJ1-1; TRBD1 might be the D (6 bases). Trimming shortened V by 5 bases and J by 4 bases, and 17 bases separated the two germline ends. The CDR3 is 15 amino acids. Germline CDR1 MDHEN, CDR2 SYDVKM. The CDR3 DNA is TGTGCCAGCAGTCCTCCCAGGGGCGCGGGCACTGAAGCTTTCTTT. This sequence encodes CASSPPRGAGTEAFF.

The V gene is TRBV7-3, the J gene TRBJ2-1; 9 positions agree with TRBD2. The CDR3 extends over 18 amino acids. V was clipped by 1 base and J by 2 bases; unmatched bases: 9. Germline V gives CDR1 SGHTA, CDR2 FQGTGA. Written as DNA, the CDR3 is TGTGCCAGCAGCTTAAATGTGGGCGGGGGGGCCCCCTACAATGAGCAGTTCTTC. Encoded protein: CASSLNVGGGAPYNEQFF.

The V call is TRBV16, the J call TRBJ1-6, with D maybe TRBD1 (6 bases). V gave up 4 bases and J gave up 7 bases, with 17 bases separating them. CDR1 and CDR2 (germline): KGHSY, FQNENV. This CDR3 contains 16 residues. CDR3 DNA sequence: TGTGCCAGCAGCCCAAATGGACAGAGACTAAATTCACCCCTCCACTTT. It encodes CASSPNGQRLNSPLHF.

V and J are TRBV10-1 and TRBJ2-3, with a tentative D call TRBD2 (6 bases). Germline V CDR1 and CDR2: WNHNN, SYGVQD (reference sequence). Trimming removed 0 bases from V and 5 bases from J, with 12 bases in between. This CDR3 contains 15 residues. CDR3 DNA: TGCGCCAGCAGTGAGTCATTAGCGGCGATAGATACGCAGTATTTT. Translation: CASSESLAAIDTQYF.

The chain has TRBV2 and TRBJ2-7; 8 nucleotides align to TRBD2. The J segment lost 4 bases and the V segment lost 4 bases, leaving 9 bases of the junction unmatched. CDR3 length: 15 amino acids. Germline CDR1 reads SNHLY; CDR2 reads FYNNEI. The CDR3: CASSVRESGGYEQYF. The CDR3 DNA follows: TGTGCCAGCAGTGTTAGGGAAAGCGGGGGATACGAGCAGTACTTC. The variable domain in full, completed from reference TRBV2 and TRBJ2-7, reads EPEVTQTPSHQVTQMGQEVILRCVPISNHLYFYWYRQILGQKVEFLVSFYNNEISEKSEIFDDQFSVERPDGSNFTLKIRSTKLEDSAMYFCASSVRESGGYEQYFGPGTRLTVT.

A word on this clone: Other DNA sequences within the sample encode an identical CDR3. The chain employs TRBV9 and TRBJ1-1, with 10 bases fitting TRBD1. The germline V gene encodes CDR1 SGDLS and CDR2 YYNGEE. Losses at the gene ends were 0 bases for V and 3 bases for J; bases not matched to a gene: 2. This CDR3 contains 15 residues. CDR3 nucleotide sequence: TGTGCCAGCAGCGTAGTAGGACAGGGGGACACTGAAGCTTTCTTT. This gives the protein CASSVVGQGDTEAFF.

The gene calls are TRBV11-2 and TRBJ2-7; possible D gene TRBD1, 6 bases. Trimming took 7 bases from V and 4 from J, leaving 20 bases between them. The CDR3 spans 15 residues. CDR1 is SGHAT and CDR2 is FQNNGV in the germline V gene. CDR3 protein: CASTSKGTSRYEQYF. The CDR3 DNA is TGTGCCAGCACCTCAAAGGGGACAAGTCGGTACGAGCAGTACTTC.

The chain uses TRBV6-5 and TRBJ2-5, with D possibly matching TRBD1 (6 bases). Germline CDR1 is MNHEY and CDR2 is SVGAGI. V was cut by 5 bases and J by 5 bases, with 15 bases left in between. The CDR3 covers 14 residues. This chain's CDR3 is CASSHPERGETQYF. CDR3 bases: TGTGCCAGCAGTCACCCAGAGAGGGGGGAGACCCAGTACTTC.

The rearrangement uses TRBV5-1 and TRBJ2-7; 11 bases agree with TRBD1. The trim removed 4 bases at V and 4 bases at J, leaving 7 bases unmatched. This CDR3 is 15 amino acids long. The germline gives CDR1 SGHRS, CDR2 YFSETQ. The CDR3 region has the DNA TGCGCCAGCAGCCCCCCGGGACAGGGGGATTACGAGCAGTACTTC. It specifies CASSPPGQGDYEQYF.

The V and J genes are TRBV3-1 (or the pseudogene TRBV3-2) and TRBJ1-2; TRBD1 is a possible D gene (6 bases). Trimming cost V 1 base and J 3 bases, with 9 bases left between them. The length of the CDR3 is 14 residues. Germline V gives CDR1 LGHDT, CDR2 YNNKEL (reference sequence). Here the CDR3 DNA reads TGTGCCAGCAGCCAAGCAGGGGATTACTATGGCTACACCTTC. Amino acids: CASSQAGDYYGYTF.

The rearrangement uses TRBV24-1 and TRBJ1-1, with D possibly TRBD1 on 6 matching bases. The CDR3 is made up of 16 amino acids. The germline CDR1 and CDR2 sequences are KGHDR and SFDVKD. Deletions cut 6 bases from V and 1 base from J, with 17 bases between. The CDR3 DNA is TGTGCCACCAGTCCTTCCCCGGGACAAGGGAACACTGAAGCTTTCTTT. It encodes CATSPSPGQGNTEAFF.

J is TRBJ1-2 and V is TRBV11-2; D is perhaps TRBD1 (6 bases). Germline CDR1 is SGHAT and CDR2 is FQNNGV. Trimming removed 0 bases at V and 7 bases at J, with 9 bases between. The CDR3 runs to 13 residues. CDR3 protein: CASSLEQGFGYTF. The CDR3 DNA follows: TGTGCCAGCAGCTTAGAACAGGGTTTTGGCTACACCTTC.

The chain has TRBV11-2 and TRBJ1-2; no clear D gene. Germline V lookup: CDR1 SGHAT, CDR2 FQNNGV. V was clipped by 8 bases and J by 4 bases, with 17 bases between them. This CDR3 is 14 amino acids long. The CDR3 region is CASAKAGTFYGYTF. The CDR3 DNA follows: TGTGCCAGCGCAAAGGCGGGCACCTTCTATGGCTACACCTTC.

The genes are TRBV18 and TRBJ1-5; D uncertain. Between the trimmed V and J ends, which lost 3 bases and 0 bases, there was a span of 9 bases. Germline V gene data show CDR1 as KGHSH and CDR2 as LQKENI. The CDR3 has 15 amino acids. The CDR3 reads CASSPDYYSNQPQHF. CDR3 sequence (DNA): TGTGCCAGCTCACCGGATTACTATAGCAATCAGCCCCAGCATTTT.

The CDR3 bases are TGTGCCATCAGCCCCGGGACAGGGAACACCGGGGAGCTGTTTTTT. Translated: CAISPGTGNTGELFF. The rearrangement joins TRBV10-3 to TRBJ2-2, with 8 bases matching TRBD1. The junction had 4 bases not matched to a gene; V was cut back by 6 bases and J by 1 base. Germline CDR1 reads ENHRY; CDR2 reads SYGVKD. The CDR3 extends over 15 amino acids.

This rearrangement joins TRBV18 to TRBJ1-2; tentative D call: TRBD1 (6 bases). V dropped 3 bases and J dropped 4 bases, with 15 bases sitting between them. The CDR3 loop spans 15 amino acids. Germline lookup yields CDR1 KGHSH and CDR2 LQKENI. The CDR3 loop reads CASSPQGSRGYGYTF. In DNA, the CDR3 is TGTGCCAGCTCACCTCAGGGGAGTCGTGGCTATGGCTACACCTTC.

The CDR3 coding sequence is TGTGCCAGCACTAGCGGGGGCGGCACAGATACGCAGTATTTT. This encodes CASTSGGGTDTQYF. The chain has TRBV6-6 and TRBJ2-3, with 10 bases lining up with TRBD2. J was trimmed by 1 base and V by 7 bases; bases with no gene match: 2. CDR1 and CDR2 (germline): MNHNY, SVGAGI (reference sequence). This CDR3 contains 14 residues.